This paragraph reports one T cell receptor (beta chain). The protocol was immunoSEQ multiplex PCR, while the TCRdb copy is restricted to in-frame clones and leaves out a portion. The sample yields 35,000 or so clones, about nine tenths seen once. The data stem from a study of T cell changes during pregnancy in multiple sclerosis. Trimming removed 0 bases at V and 1 base at J, with 9 bases between. Germline V gene sequence: CDR1 LGHNA, CDR2 YSLEER. CDR3 length equals 15 residues. This clonotype was sampled from a female donor with multiple sclerosis, enrolled in a pregnancy study. The chain has TRBV4-3 and TRBJ1-1; D remains ambiguous. Sample: CD8+ T cells from peripheral blood mononuclear cells, taken in the third trimester of pregnancy. The CDR3 protein is CASSQDEGRNTEAFF. The CDR3 DNA reads TGCGCCAGCAGCCAAGACGAGGGCCGGAACACTGAAGCTTTCTTT.